This T cell receptor (beta chain) was recorded in a study of T-cell memory formation after mild COVID-19. Study context: The two donors had largely donor-specific TCR clusters.

Study findings and constraints: Among clones contracting day 15 to 85, CD4/CD8 was balanced, whereas later expanders leaned CD4+. Mainly CM and EM harbored the contracting CD4+ clones; mainly EMRA harbored the CD8+ ones.

This clonotype was seen a handful of times. What it binds is unknown. Germline values: CDR1 MNHEY, CDR2 SMNVEV (reference sequence). The CDR3 contains 13 residues. Trimming took off 6 bases at V and 4 bases at J, with 12 bases between the two ends. One entry per CDR3 protein, called by TCRdb with MiXCR from the 5' RACE reads. The sample lists hundreds of thousands of distinct CDR3 sequences; over 15% were seen once. The sample was PBMCs or a T cell subset sorted from them (not recorded which). The receptor comes from a young man who had mild COVID-19 (a few samples of this study predate the infection). Cell type and time point are not known. The chain has TRBV27 and TRBJ1-1, with D possibly being TRBD1 (5 bases). Here the CDR3 reads CASRRGRGTEAFF. The CDR3 DNA follows: TGTGCCAGCAGGCGTGGTAGGGGCACTGAAGCTTTCTTT.